This is a list of T cell receptor beta chains from one sample in a study of blood T cell repertoires in COVID-19. Using immunoSEQ multiplex PCR, the repertoire was profiled, and TCRdb retains in-frame clones only, with some absent. The data hold 200,000 to 250,000 clones, with around 88% observed a single time. Sequencing input: peripheral blood. The receptor source for this set is a man aged 18 to 30 with active or convalescent COVID-19. CDR3s include the opening cysteine and the closing phenylalanine or tryptophan. The order of the fields is D gene, J gene, V gene, clone size, CDR3 DNA, CDR3 protein. A D gene is named only where the DNA matches it firmly. Size values are once, few and many counts, or a class for expanded clones, and some rows have none.

d_gene: NA
j_gene: TRBJ2-5
v_gene: TRBV7-8
abundance: NA
CDR3nt: TGTGCCAGCAGCTTAGCCGTCAGGGTAGACCAAGAGACCCAGTACTTC
CDR3aa: CASSLAVRVDQETQYF

d_gene: TRBD2
j_gene: TRBJ2-7
v_gene: TRBV9
abundance: NA
CDR3nt: TGTGCCAGCAGCCCAAGGGGAGGGTTCTACGAGCAGTACTTC
CDR3aa: CASSPRGGFYEQYF

d_gene: TRBD1
j_gene: TRBJ1-5
v_gene: TRBV4-2
abundance: NA
CDR3nt: TGTGCCAGCAGCCAAGGGGCTCAGGGGGCGGGCAATCAGCCCCAGCATTTT
CDR3aa: CASSQGAQGAGNQPQHF

d_gene: NA
j_gene: TRBJ1-2
v_gene: TRBV19
abundance: NA
CDR3nt: TGTGCCAGTAGTGTCACAGGGAACTATGGCTACACCTTC
CDR3aa: CASSVTGNYGYTF

d_gene: TRBD2
j_gene: TRBJ2-3
v_gene: TRBV30
abundance: NA
CDR3nt: TGTGCCTGGAGTGTTAGAAGGACTAGCGGCCAGCGGGATACGCAGTATTTT
CDR3aa: CAWSVRRTSGQRDTQYF

d_gene: NA
j_gene: TRBJ2-2
v_gene: TRBV7-8
abundance: once
CDR3nt: TGTGCCAGCAGCTTCTTTCAGGGTCCGAACACCGGGGAGCTGTTTTTT
CDR3aa: CASSFFQGPNTGELFF

d_gene: NA
j_gene: TRBJ2-1
v_gene: TRBV15
abundance: NA
CDR3nt: TGTGCCACCAGCAGAGACAGGGTAGGAGACGAGCAGTTCTTC
CDR3aa: CATSRDRVGDEQFF

d_gene: TRBD1
j_gene: TRBJ2-7
v_gene: TRBV7-6
abundance: NA
CDR3nt: TGTGCCAGCAGCTTAACCCAAGGGGGCTGGCACGAGCAGTACTTC
CDR3aa: CASSLTQGGWHEQYF

d_gene: NA
j_gene: TRBJ2-3
v_gene: TRBV10-3
abundance: NA
CDR3nt: TGTGCCATCAGTGAGTCAGGACTCACCTCAGATACGCAGTATTTT
CDR3aa: CAISESGLTSDTQYF

d_gene: TRBD1
j_gene: TRBJ2-7
v_gene: TRBV6-2/TRBV6-3
abundance: once
CDR3nt: TGTGCCAGCAGTTACTCGACAGGGGGCCCCCCCTACGAGCAGTACTTC
CDR3aa: CASSYSTGGPPYEQYF

d_gene: NA
j_gene: TRBJ1-4
v_gene: TRBV19
abundance: NA
CDR3nt: TGTGCCAGTAGGGCAGTTAATGAAAAACTGTTTTTT
CDR3aa: CASRAVNEKLFF

d_gene: NA
j_gene: TRBJ1-2
v_gene: TRBV4-1
abundance: NA
CDR3nt: TGCGCCAGCAGCCACTCCAAGGACGGGGGAGGCTACACCTTC
CDR3aa: CASSHSKDGGGYTF

d_gene: NA
j_gene: TRBJ2-7
v_gene: TRBV9
abundance: NA
CDR3nt: TGTGCCAGCAGCGTAGGTGGGAGCCCCTACGAGCAGTACTTC
CDR3aa: CASSVGGSPYEQYF

d_gene: NA
j_gene: TRBJ2-7
v_gene: TRBV5-1
abundance: NA
CDR3nt: TGCGCCAGCAGCTTGGGGCAGGGTGGCGAGCAGTACTTC
CDR3aa: CASSLGQGGEQYF

d_gene: NA
j_gene: TRBJ2-5
v_gene: TRBV19
abundance: NA
CDR3nt: TGTGCCAGTAGAAGGGGGACGGGGCTAGGCGGCGAGACCCAGTACTTC
CDR3aa: CASRRGTGLGGETQYF

d_gene: NA
j_gene: TRBJ1-5
v_gene: TRBV7-9
abundance: NA
CDR3nt: TGTGCCAGCAGCACCTTCCCGGGTACGGGTCAGCCCCAGCATTTT
CDR3aa: CASSTFPGTGQPQHF

d_gene: NA
j_gene: TRBJ1-2
v_gene: TRBV30
abundance: NA
CDR3nt: TGTGCCTGGAGACAGGGAAATAGTGTCTATGGCTACACCTTC
CDR3aa: CAWRQGNSVYGYTF

d_gene: NA
j_gene: TRBJ1-1
v_gene: TRBV12-3/TRBV12-4
abundance: NA
CDR3nt: TGTGCCAGCATTTCGCGGGTGGAAGCTTTCTTT
CDR3aa: CASISRVEAFF

d_gene: NA
j_gene: TRBJ1-5
v_gene: TRBV18
abundance: NA
CDR3nt: TGTGCCAGCTCACCACCGGGTCCTAGGAGCAATCAGCCCCAGCATTTT
CDR3aa: CASSPPGPRSNQPQHF

d_gene: TRBD1
j_gene: TRBJ1-2
v_gene: TRBV30
abundance: NA
CDR3nt: TGTGCCTGGAGCAAACTCCCGGGACAGGGGGCGTCTAACTATGGCTACACCTTC
CDR3aa: CAWSKLPGQGASNYGYTF

d_gene: NA
j_gene: TRBJ1-1
v_gene: TRBV19
abundance: NA
CDR3nt: TGTGCCAGTAGTATCGGGGTGGGGACTGAAGCTTTCTTT
CDR3aa: CASSIGVGTEAFF

d_gene: NA
j_gene: TRBJ2-2
v_gene: TRBV9
abundance: NA
CDR3nt: TGTGCCAGCAGCGTTTCAGGCTGGAACACCGGGGAGCTGTTTTTT
CDR3aa: CASSVSGWNTGELFF

d_gene: NA
j_gene: TRBJ1-6
v_gene: TRBV14
abundance: NA
CDR3nt: TGTGCCAGCAGCCAAGATCAAAATTCACCCCTCCACTTT
CDR3aa: CASSQDQNSPLHF

d_gene: TRBD1
j_gene: TRBJ1-5
v_gene: TRBV6-2/TRBV6-3
abundance: NA
CDR3nt: TGTGCCAGCAGCTCCCGGGGACAGGGAGCCTATCAGCCCCAGCATTTT
CDR3aa: CASSSRGQGAYQPQHF

d_gene: TRBD2
j_gene: TRBJ2-7
v_gene: TRBV27
abundance: NA
CDR3nt: TGTGCCAGCAGTTCCACGTGGGGACTAGCAGACGAGCAGTACTTC
CDR3aa: CASSSTWGLADEQYF

d_gene: NA
j_gene: TRBJ1-5
v_gene: TRBV18
abundance: NA
CDR3nt: TGTGCCAGCTCACCGACGGGTTATAGCAATCAGCCCCAGCATTTT
CDR3aa: CASSPTGYSNQPQHF

d_gene: TRBD1
j_gene: TRBJ2-5
v_gene: TRBV10-3
abundance: NA
CDR3nt: TGTGCCATTCAGGGGGTTGGGGAGACCCAGTACTTC
CDR3aa: CAIQGVGETQYF

d_gene: NA
j_gene: TRBJ1-2
v_gene: TRBV25-1
abundance: NA
CDR3nt: TGTGCCAGCACAACAGGGAGCTATGGCTACACCTTC
CDR3aa: CASTTGSYGYTF

d_gene: TRBD2
j_gene: TRBJ2-1
v_gene: TRBV24-1
abundance: NA
CDR3nt: TGTGCCACCAGTGATTCGGGACTAGCGGGACCCGTAAATGAGCAGTTCTTC
CDR3aa: CATSDSGLAGPVNEQFF

d_gene: NA
j_gene: TRBJ2-1
v_gene: TRBV9
abundance: few
CDR3nt: TGTGCCAGCAGCCCAAGACCGACTAGTTCCGGAGGGGATGAGCAGTTCTTC
CDR3aa: CASSPRPTSSGGDEQFF

d_gene: TRBD1
j_gene: TRBJ2-5
v_gene: TRBV6-6
abundance: NA
CDR3nt: TGTGCCAGCAGTCCCCTGACAGGGGGCACGGAGACCCAGTACTTC
CDR3aa: CASSPLTGGTETQYF

d_gene: TRBD2
j_gene: TRBJ2-7
v_gene: TRBV18
abundance: NA
CDR3nt: TGTGCCAGCTCACCCGTACCGACTAGCGGGAGTAACGAGCAGTACTTC
CDR3aa: CASSPVPTSGSNEQYF

d_gene: TRBD2
j_gene: TRBJ2-5
v_gene: TRBV9
abundance: NA
CDR3nt: TGTGCCAGCAGCGTAGCTCCGGGACTAGCGGGGCACCAAGAGACCCAGTACTTC
CDR3aa: CASSVAPGLAGHQETQYF

d_gene: NA
j_gene: TRBJ2-5
v_gene: TRBV5-1
abundance: NA
CDR3nt: TGCGCCAGCAGCTTGAAGGTCCGAGGGGAGACCCAGTACTTC
CDR3aa: CASSLKVRGETQYF

d_gene: TRBD1
j_gene: TRBJ1-2
v_gene: TRBV6-4
abundance: NA
CDR3nt: TGTGCCAGCAGTGACTCACCGAGACAGGGGGCGAGAGGTGGCTACACCTTC
CDR3aa: CASSDSPRQGARGGYTF

d_gene: TRBD1
j_gene: TRBJ2-1
v_gene: TRBV5-1
abundance: once
CDR3nt: TGCGCCAGCAGCCCAGGGACAGGGAAAGGGGAGCAGTTCTTC
CDR3aa: CASSPGTGKGEQFF

d_gene: TRBD1
j_gene: TRBJ1-6
v_gene: TRBV27
abundance: NA
CDR3nt: TGTGCCAGCAGTTCTTATATGGGCCCCGGGACAGCTAGCTCCTATAATTCACCCCTCCACTTT
CDR3aa: CASSSYMGPGTASSYNSPLHF

d_gene: NA
j_gene: TRBJ2-3
v_gene: TRBV5-8
abundance: NA
CDR3nt: TGTGCCAGCAGCTTAGCGGAGAACACAGATACGCAGTATTTT
CDR3aa: CASSLAENTDTQYF

d_gene: TRBD2
j_gene: TRBJ2-3
v_gene: TRBV4-2
abundance: NA
CDR3nt: TGTGCCAGCAGCCAAGAACAAACCCCGGGACTAATCACAGATACGCAGTATTTT
CDR3aa: CASSQEQTPGLITDTQYF

d_gene: TRBD2
j_gene: TRBJ2-1
v_gene: TRBV27
abundance: once
CDR3nt: TGTGCCAGCAGTTTATTGAGAGCGGGAGGGCCAAGTGAGCAGTTCTTC
CDR3aa: CASSLLRAGGPSEQFF

d_gene: TRBD1
j_gene: TRBJ1-1
v_gene: TRBV24-1
abundance: NA
CDR3nt: TGTGCCACCAGTTATAACAGGGGGACTGAAGCTTTCTTT
CDR3aa: CATSYNRGTEAFF

d_gene: NA
j_gene: TRBJ1-1
v_gene: TRBV19
abundance: NA
CDR3nt: TGTGCCAGTAGTATCCTACAACAGGGAAACACTGAAGCTTTCTTT
CDR3aa: CASSILQQGNTEAFF

d_gene: TRBD1
j_gene: TRBJ1-1
v_gene: TRBV25-1
abundance: NA
CDR3nt: TGTGCCAGCACCTCCAGACAGGGGAACACTGAAGCTTTCTTT
CDR3aa: CASTSRQGNTEAFF

d_gene: TRBD2
j_gene: TRBJ2-1
v_gene: TRBV19
abundance: NA
CDR3nt: TGTGCCAGTAGTATAGTGCTAGCGGGCAATGAGCAGTTCTTC
CDR3aa: CASSIVLAGNEQFF

d_gene: NA
j_gene: TRBJ1-3
v_gene: TRBV5-8
abundance: NA
CDR3nt: TGTGCCAGCAGCTTGGAAAAATCAGGCTCTGGAAACACCATATATTTT
CDR3aa: CASSLEKSGSGNTIYF

d_gene: TRBD1
j_gene: TRBJ1-1
v_gene: TRBV5-1
abundance: NA
CDR3nt: TGCGCCAGCAGCTTGGCCCCGGGACAGGGGGTGATGAACACTGAAGCTTTCTTT
CDR3aa: CASSLAPGQGVMNTEAFF

d_gene: NA
j_gene: TRBJ1-6
v_gene: TRBV27
abundance: NA
CDR3nt: TGTGCCAGCAGTTTGGATAGGGAGTACGGCTCCTATAATTCACCCCTCCACTTT
CDR3aa: CASSLDREYGSYNSPLHF

d_gene: NA
j_gene: TRBJ2-7
v_gene: TRBV6-2/TRBV6-3
abundance: NA
CDR3nt: TGTGCCAGCAGTTTAACCCGGGACGAGCAGTACTTC
CDR3aa: CASSLTRDEQYF

d_gene: NA
j_gene: TRBJ1-5
v_gene: TRBV28
abundance: few
CDR3nt: TGTGCCAGCAGATCGTCCGCGGGTACTCAGCCCCAGCATTTT
CDR3aa: CASRSSAGTQPQHF

d_gene: NA
j_gene: TRBJ1-1
v_gene: TRBV2
abundance: NA
CDR3nt: TGTGCCAGCAGGAGTACAGGGTACGAGGCTTTCTTT
CDR3aa: CASRSTGYEAFF

d_gene: NA
j_gene: TRBJ1-1
v_gene: TRBV5-4
abundance: NA
CDR3nt: TGTGCCAGCACCGTTACGGCAGGGGCAGAGAAAGCTTTCTTT
CDR3aa: CASTVTAGAEKAFF

d_gene: TRBD2
j_gene: TRBJ2-3
v_gene: TRBV10-3
abundance: NA
CDR3nt: TGTGCCATCAGTGAGTCGAGAGGGACTAGGGGGAACACAGATACGCAGTATTTT
CDR3aa: CAISESRGTRGNTDTQYF

d_gene: TRBD1
j_gene: TRBJ2-1
v_gene: TRBV7-2
abundance: NA
CDR3nt: TGTGCCAGCAGCTTAGTTCCAGGGGGCAGGAATGAGCAGTTCTTC
CDR3aa: CASSLVPGGRNEQFF